A single sample gave rise to the 30 T cell receptor beta chains below, sequenced in a study of blood T cells in healthy people across ages. The use of a sample-barcoded 5' primer and a J-beta primer mix characterized a second PCR of about 7 to 12 cycles. From the 5' RACE reads, TCRdb called clonotypes with MiXCR, one entry per CDR3 protein. The data hold 780,000 or so distinct CDR3 sequences, with roughly three fifths observed a single time. The specimen sequenced was blood. The receptors were sampled from a man aged 35 to 55 in good health.

This chain uses TRBV10-3 with TRBJ2-1; TRBD2 aligns across 7 bases. After removal of 7 bases from V and 2 bases from J, the junction contained 11 bases not matched to a gene. This CDR3 contains 16 residues. Germline loops: CDR1 ENHRY, CDR2 SYGVKD. Written as DNA, the CDR3 is TGTGCCATCAAAAGGGGCGGGAGAGGAACCTACAATGAGCAGTTCTTC. Protein: CAIKRGGRGTYNEQFF.

The gene calls are TRBV2 and TRBJ1-1; D call uncertain. The V gene's germline CDR1 is SNHLY and CDR2 FYNNEI. V lost 5 bases to trimming and J lost 1 base, with 14 bases between them. This CDR3 is 15 amino acids long. The CDR3 DNA follows: TGTGCCAGCAGTTGGCCCCCCATCAAGAACACTGAAGCTTTCTTT. This gives the protein CASSWPPIKNTEAFF.

The V gene is TRBV7-8, the J gene TRBJ2-3; no firm D call. The germline V gene encodes CDR1 SGHVS and CDR2 FQNEAQ. V lost 5 bases and J 0 bases, leaving 12 bases between the germline ends. This CDR3 contains 15 residues. The CDR3 loop is CASSTYQSSTDTQYF. The CDR3 DNA sequence: TGTGCCAGCAGCACCTACCAGAGTAGCACAGATACGCAGTATTTT.

This clonotype occurred a few times. V and J are TRBV11-1 and TRBJ2-1, with 9 bases fitting TRBD2. The CDR3 has 14 amino acids. The germline V gene encodes CDR1 SGHAT and CDR2 FQDESV (reference sequence). The V and J ends lost 5 bases and 9 bases, in that order; junction bases with no gene match: 8. CDR3 region: CASSGETSGSEQFF. The CDR3, as DNA: TGTGCCAGCAGCGGCGAGACTAGCGGTAGTGAGCAGTTCTTC.

The rearrangement joins TRBV28 to TRBJ2-5; TRBD1 matches 8 bases. This CDR3 is built from 16 residues. Germline V gene data show CDR1 as MDHEN and CDR2 as SYDVKM. V shed 2 bases and J 4 bases; nucleotides not matched to a gene: 9. The chain's CDR3 is CASSLVWGQALETQYF. The CDR3, as DNA: TGTGCCAGCAGTTTAGTTTGGGGACAGGCGCTAGAGACCCAGTACTTC. Using reference TRBV28 and TRBJ2-5 for the parts outside the CDR3, the full variable domain is DVKVTQSSRYLVKRTGEKVFLECVQDMDHENMFWYRQDPGLGLRLIYFSYDVKMKEKGDIPEGYSVSREKKERFSLILESASTNQTSMYLCASSLVWGQALETQYFGPGTRLLVL.

This clonotype was recorded a few times. The J gene is TRBJ1-1, the V gene TRBV20-1; 7 nucleotides line up with TRBD1. The CDR3 totals 16 residues. Trimming removed 0 bases from V and 3 bases from J; junction bases left unmatched: 10. The germline V gene has CDR1 DFQATT and CDR2 SNEGSKA (reference sequence). In nucleotides, the CDR3 is TGCAGTGCTAGAGATCGTGTGACAGGGTACGACACTGAAGCTTTCTTT. This translates into CSARDRVTGYDTEAFF.

The DNA of the CDR3 is TGTGCCTGGAGTCTCGGGGGGATACAGGGAGATGGAGATACGCAGTATTTT. As protein: CAWSLGGIQGDGDTQYF. The chain combines TRBV30 with TRBJ2-3; TRBD2 might be the D (7 bases). Trimming left V 2 bases short and J 5 bases short, with 23 bases between. The CDR3 consists of 17 residues. Germline V CDR1 and CDR2: GTSNPN, SVGIG (reference sequence).

The V gene is TRBV5-1, the J gene TRBJ2-7; maybe TRBD1 (6 bases). The assigned J gene may be wrong: the sequence end matches TRBJ2-5 better. CDR3 length equals 13 residues. Germline lookup yields CDR1 SGHRS and CDR2 YFSETQ. The DNA for the CDR3 is TGCGCCAGCGGGAACAGGGTACAAGAGACCCAGTACTTC. Translating gives CASGNRVQETQYF.

CDR3 loop: CASSFDRGGYQETQYF. The CDR3 DNA sequence: TGTGCCAGCAGTTTCGACAGGGGGGGGTACCAAGAGACCCAGTACTTC. The rearrangement links TRBV28 to TRBJ2-5; TRBD1 matches at 9 bases. V lost 3 bases to trimming and J lost 0 bases; unmatched junction nucleotides: 5. The CDR3 sequence is 16 residues long. In germline, CDR1 is MDHEN, CDR2 SYDVKM.

The chain employs TRBV4-3 and TRBJ2-1, with a possible D match to TRBD2 (5 bases). From germline, CDR1 is LGHNA and CDR2 YSLEER. Trimming took off 4 bases at V and 9 bases at J, with 19 bases between the two ends. This CDR3 has 15 amino acids. CDR3 amino acids: CASSLTVGQRIEQFF. The CDR3 DNA is TGCGCCAGCAGCCTCACAGTGGGCCAGCGGATTGAGCAGTTCTTC.

Only one count was recorded for this clonotype. The chain carries TRBV27 and TRBJ2-3, with 8 bases lining up with TRBD1. CDR1 is MNHEY and CDR2 is SMNVEV in the germline V gene (reference sequence). This CDR3 is built from 15 residues. The J segment lost 2 bases and the V segment lost 6 bases, leaving 7 bases of the junction unmatched. The CDR3 DNA sequence: TGTGCCAGCAGCTCCCGGGACAGGCACACAGATACGCAGTATTTT. Encoded protein: CASSSRDRHTDTQYF.

V and J are TRBV6-1 and TRBJ2-3; 7 nucleotides align to TRBD2. The trim removed 7 bases at V and 2 bases at J, leaving 9 bases unmatched. The CDR3 is made up of 15 amino acids. Looked up from germline, CDR1 is MNHNS and CDR2 is SASEGT. The CDR3 DNA reads as TGTGCCAGCAATGGAGCGGGATTATTCACAGATACGCAGTATTTT. Translation: CASNGAGLFTDTQYF.

In its sample, this clonotype was seen once. The rearrangement uses TRBV28 and TRBJ2-4; D not certain. Germline lookup yields CDR1 MDHEN and CDR2 SYDVKM. The CDR3 runs 14 residues. V dropped 6 bases and J dropped 3 bases, with 12 bases sitting between them. The CDR3: CASSSPPVKNIQYF. CDR3 nucleotides: TGTGCCAGCAGCTCCCCACCGGTCAAAAACATTCAGTACTTC.

The chain employs TRBV12-3 or TRBV12-4 and TRBJ1-1; 9 bases match TRBD1. The CDR3 loop spans 18 amino acids. The V gene end was trimmed by 5 bases and the J gene end by 4 bases; junction bases not matched to a gene: 17. The CDR3 protein is CASSPTIGGTGGVTEAFF. The CDR3 DNA is TGTGCCAGCAGTCCAACCATAGGGGGCACAGGGGGCGTCACTGAAGCTTTCTTT.

V and J are TRBV21-1 and TRBJ2-5; the D call in the table, TRBD2, was not verified against the DNA. TRBV21-1 is assigned pseudogene status. This CDR3 comprises 18 residues. The CDR3 DNA sequence: TGTGCCAGCAGCAATACGCGGTTTATCGCGGGGGGGCAGGAGACCCAGTACTTC. This sequence encodes CASSNTRFIAGGQETQYF.

The J gene is TRBJ2-7, the V gene TRBV7-2; 7 nucleotides match TRBD2. CDR3 size: 15 residues. V gave up 0 bases and J gave up 2 bases; unmatched junction bases: 4. CDR1 is SGHTA, CDR2 FQGNSA, per germline. CDR3 loop: CASSLALGLAYEQYF. The CDR3 coding sequence is TGTGCCAGCAGCTTAGCTCTAGGACTAGCCTACGAGCAGTACTTC.

V gene TRBV5-1 combines with J gene TRBJ1-5; D possibly corresponds to TRBD1 (5 bases). The germline CDR1 and CDR2 sequences are SGHRS and YFSETQ. V was pared by 0 bases and J by 3 bases, with 7 bases between. The length of the CDR3 is 14 residues. The DNA of the CDR3 is TGCGCCAGCAGCTTGGAGGGGACCAATCAGCCCCAGCATTTT. Translation gives CASSLEGTNQPQHF.

This clonotype showed up just a few times. The chain is built from TRBV4-3 and TRBJ2-1; TRBD2 might be the D (6 bases). The V gene lost 9 bases and the J gene lost 7 bases, with 13 bases spanning the gap. The CDR3 is made up of 12 amino acids. Germline CDR1 and CDR2: LGHNA and YSLEER. DNA for the CDR3: TGCGCCAGTAGGAGGGTCCGAAATGAGCAGTTCTTC. It yields the protein CASRRVRNEQFF.

The chain joins TRBV10-2 to TRBJ2-4, with D possibly TRBD2 on 6 matching bases. Gene TRBJ2-7 matches the end of the DNA better, so the J call may be wrong. CDR1 WSHSY and CDR2 SAAADI come from the germline V gene. The CDR3 spans 15 residues. The CDR3 nucleotides read TGCGCCAGCAGTGACCCAGCGGGTCACCCCTACGAGCAGTACTTC. Translated: CASSDPAGHPYEQYF.

This clonotype occurred a few times. The CDR3 bases are TGTGCCAGCAGCCAAGGTAGCGGGACCACGTACCAAGAGACCCAGTACTTC. It yields the protein CASSQGSGTTYQETQYF. The V and J genes are TRBV3-1 and TRBJ2-5, with 8 bases lining up with TRBD2. J gave up 0 bases and V 1 base, and 7 bases lay outside the gene matches. CDR3 size: 17 residues. In germline, CDR1 is LGHDT, CDR2 YNNKEL (reference sequence).

The chain employs TRBV5-6 and TRBJ1-2; tentatively, D is TRBD1 (6 bases). Trimming cost V 1 base and J 2 bases, with 15 bases left between them. The CDR3 consists of 16 residues. Per the germline V gene, CDR1 is SGHDT and CDR2 is YYEEEE. CDR3 residues: CASSLIGTGSNYGYTF. Written as DNA, the CDR3 is TGTGCCAGCAGCTTGATCGGAACAGGGTCCAACTATGGCTACACCTTC.

The J gene is TRBJ1-1, the V gene TRBV28; D uncertain. Germline V gene sequence: CDR1 MDHEN, CDR2 SYDVKM. This CDR3 has 16 amino acids. Trimming left V 2 bases short and J 7 bases short, with 20 bases between. CDR3 amino acids: CASSLPLPAGENEAFF. Here the CDR3 DNA reads TGTGCCAGCAGTTTACCCTTACCCGCAGGAGAAAATGAAGCTTTCTTT.

This clonotype appeared a single time. A read error may produce the germline difference seen at one junction end. The chain recombines TRBV28 with TRBJ1-6; TRBD1 agrees at 7 bases. This CDR3 is 15 amino acids long. CDR1 MDHEN and CDR2 SYDVKM come from the germline V gene. CDR3 amino acids: CAGSLSQGDNSPLHF. The CDR3 DNA is TGTGCCGGCAGTTTGTCCCAGGGGGATAATTCACCCCTCCACTTT.

A note on this clonotype: One junction end disagrees with the germline gene, perhaps due to a read error. The V call is TRBV7-3, the J call TRBJ2-5; D perhaps matches TRBD2 (6 bases). The CDR3 runs 15 residues. CDR1 is SGHTA and CDR2 is FQGTGA in the germline V gene. The CDR3 spells CASSPMGGDWETLYF. CDR3 DNA sequence: TGTGCCAGCAGCCCAATGGGGGGTGATTGGGAGACCCTGTACTTC. Together with reference TRBV7-3 and TRBJ2-5, the CDR3 gives the full variable domain: GAGVSQTPSNKVTEKGKYVELRCDPISGHTALYWYRQSLGQGPEFLIYFQGTGAADDSGLPNDRFFAVRPEGSVSTLKIQRTERGDSAVYLCASSPMGGDWETLYFGPGTRLLVL.

A few counts support this clonotype. The gene calls are TRBV7-9 and TRBJ1-1, with D unresolved. The CDR3 contains 13 residues. The germline V gene has CDR1 SEHNR and CDR2 FQNEAQ (reference sequence). V was clipped by 4 bases and J by 0 bases, with 6 bases between them. CDR3 in DNA: TGTGCCAGCAGCTGGAACATGAACACTGAAGCTTTCTTT. Protein sequence: CASSWNMNTEAFF.

A note on this clonotype: At one end, the junction sequence differs from germline, possibly due to a read error. J is TRBJ2-7 and V is TRBV29-1; D gene uncertain. The CDR3 consists of 13 residues. Germline CDR1 and CDR2: SQVTM and ANQGSEA. The CDR3: CSVKEPGSYEQYF. CDR3 sequence (DNA): TGCAGCGTTAAAGAGCCTGGCTCCTACGAGCAGTACTTC.

The gene calls are TRBV10-3 and TRBJ2-3; weak D call: TRBD1 (6 bases). V lost 1 base to trimming and J lost 2 bases, with 19 bases between them. This CDR3 contains 18 residues. CDR1 ENHRY and CDR2 SYGVKD come from the germline V gene. CDR3 nucleotides: TGTGCCATCAGTGAGTTCAAAACAGGGAGCCCATTCACAGATACGCAGTATTTT. Protein sequence: CAISEFKTGSPFTDTQYF.

The chain uses TRBV6-2 or TRBV6-3 and TRBJ2-7, with 7 bases identical to TRBD1. V trimming: 6 bases; J trimming: 0 bases; junction bases outside the gene matches: 23. This CDR3 has 20 residues. Germline CDR1 reads MNHEY; CDR2 reads SVGEGT. The chain's CDR3 is CASSHNVIFSRDSSSYEQYF. CDR3 nucleotides: TGTGCCAGCAGCCACAATGTGATCTTCTCCCGGGACAGTAGCTCCTACGAGCAGTACTTC.

The chain recombines TRBV12-3 or TRBV12-4 with TRBJ2-3, with D perhaps matching TRBD1 (6 bases). This CDR3 is 15 amino acids long. Trimming stripped 3 bases from V and 4 bases from J, with 14 bases between. This CDR3 reads CASSFRTEKADTQYF. In DNA form, the CDR3 reads TGTGCCAGCAGTTTTAGGACAGAGAAGGCAGATACGCAGTATTTT.

As DNA, the CDR3 is TGTGCCTGGAGTCCGGGGGGCTACGAGCAGTACTTC. Translating it yields CAWSPGGYEQYF. This chain joins TRBV30 and TRBJ2-7; the match to TRBD2 covers 7 bases. Germline-derived CDR1 and CDR2 are GTSNPN and SVGIG (reference sequence). V was clipped by 2 bases and J by 3 bases; unmatched bases: 1. The CDR3 has 12 amino acids.